The 21 T cell receptor beta chains below were found in one sample sequenced in a study of T-cell memory formation after mild COVID-19. Each CDR3 protein is one row after TCRdb ran MiXCR on the 5' RACE reads. Here the sample spans around 60,000 distinct CDR3 sequences, roughly 9.5% being singletons. Sequences were obtained from PBMCs or a T cell subset sorted from them (not recorded which). The receptors shown here come from a man younger than 35 who had mild COVID-19 (a few samples of this study predate the infection). Cell type and time point are not known.

This clonotype was seen only a few times. The chain joins TRBV5-6 to TRBJ2-3; 7 positions agree with TRBD1. V gave up 4 bases and J gave up 0 bases; unmatched junction bases: 5. CDR1 and CDR2 from the germline V gene are SGHDT and YYEEEE. The CDR3 length is 15 residues. The DNA of the CDR3 is TGTGCCAGCAGCCCTGGACAGGTTAGCACAGATACGCAGTATTTT. It yields the protein CASSPGQVSTDTQYF.

This clonotype has at least ten counts. The gene calls are TRBV28 and TRBJ2-5; the match to TRBD1 covers 7 bases. The CDR3 is 14 residues long. The J segment lost 4 bases and the V segment lost 6 bases, leaving 8 bases of the junction unmatched. Germline CDR1 MDHEN, CDR2 SYDVKM. The CDR3 region is CASSRTGAIETQYF. DNA for the CDR3: TGTGCCAGCAGCCGTACAGGGGCCATAGAGACCCAGTACTTC. Looking up the rest from reference TRBV28 and TRBJ2-5 gives the full variable domain: DVKVTQSSRYLVKRTGEKVFLECVQDMDHENMFWYRQDPGLGLRLIYFSYDVKMKEKGDIPEGYSVSREKKERFSLILESASTNQTSMYLCASSRTGAIETQYFGPGTRLLVL.

The count of this clonotype is one. The chain recombines TRBV24-1 with TRBJ2-3; tentatively, D is TRBD2 (6 bases). Trimming shortened V by 3 bases and J by 4 bases, and 13 bases separated the two germline ends. CDR1 KGHDR and CDR2 SFDVKD come from the germline V gene. This CDR3 is built from 15 residues. DNA for the CDR3: TGTGCCACCAGTGATGCTAGCGAAGCCCCAGATACGCAGTATTTT. This sequence encodes CATSDASEAPDTQYF.

This clonotype appeared a few times. The V gene is TRBV20-1, the J gene TRBJ2-6; D remains ambiguous. Germline V gene sequence: CDR1 DFQATT, CDR2 SNEGSKA (reference sequence). V dropped 1 base and J dropped 0 bases, with 4 bases sitting between them. The CDR3 is 14 amino acids. The CDR3 region has the DNA TGCAGTGCTAGAGCGTTCTCTGGGGCCAACGTCCTGACTTTC. Translating gives CSARAFSGANVLTF.

The chain is built from TRBV29-1 and TRBJ1-1, with a possible D match to TRBD1 (6 bases). Germline assignment: CDR1 SQVTM and CDR2 ANQGSEA. The CDR3 is made up of 12 amino acids. Trimming left V 5 bases short and J 6 bases short, with 13 bases between. The CDR3 DNA follows: TGCAGCGTTCAGGGGACTGGGTCTGAAGCTTTCTTT. Its translation: CSVQGTGSEAFF.

This clonotype has only a few counts. This chain uses TRBV7-2 with TRBJ2-7; 9 positions match TRBD1. The CDR3 is 15 residues long. Germline lookup yields CDR1 SGHTA and CDR2 FQGNSA. V dropped 4 bases and J dropped 6; count of bases not matched to a gene: 10. CDR3 amino acids: CASSSIAGQGVEQYF. The DNA of the CDR3 is TGTGCCAGCAGCTCAATTGCGGGACAGGGCGTCGAGCAGTACTTC.

There are a few counts of this clonotype. The chain uses TRBV5-5 and TRBJ1-1; D perhaps matches TRBD1 (6 bases). The V gene lost 6 bases and the J gene lost 1 base, with 10 bases spanning the gap. This CDR3 region has 13 residues. The germline gives CDR1 SGHKS, CDR2 YYEKEE (reference sequence). The CDR3 DNA sequence: TGTGCCAGCAAAGGGACACCGAACACTGAAGCTTTCTTT. The encoded protein is CASKGTPNTEAFF.

The sample holds a few counts of this clonotype. This rearrangement joins TRBV5-5 to TRBJ2-3; TRBD2 matches at 16 bases. The germline V gene encodes CDR1 SGHKS and CDR2 YYEKEE (reference sequence). The V and J ends lost 4 bases and 12 bases, in that order; junction bases with no gene match: 11. This CDR3 has 16 residues. The CDR3 here is CASSAGTSGGADSQYF. CDR3 sequence (DNA): TGTGCCAGCAGCGCCGGGACTAGCGGGGGGGCCGACTCTCAGTATTTT.

This rearrangement joins TRBV13 to TRBJ2-2; D is perhaps TRBD1 (5 bases). This CDR3 has 15 amino acids. The germline V and J ends were trimmed by 0 bases and 1 base, with 6 bases remaining between them. The germline V gene encodes CDR1 PRHDT and CDR2 FYEKMQ (reference sequence). The CDR3 protein is CASSLGTVNTGELFF. The CDR3 region has the DNA TGTGCCAGCAGCTTAGGGACAGTGAACACCGGGGAGCTGTTTTTT.

The V call is TRBV4-1, the J call TRBJ2-3, with D possibly matching TRBD1 (5 bases). Trimming took off 2 bases at V and 2 bases at J, with 17 bases between the two ends. This CDR3 has 17 residues. In germline, CDR1 is MGHRA, CDR2 YSYEKL. CDR3 protein: CASSQLTTVEFTDTQYF. The DNA for the CDR3 is TGCGCCAGCAGCCAACTTACGACAGTGGAATTCACAGATACGCAGTATTTT.

This clonotype was counted between two and nine times. The chain couples TRBV2 to TRBJ1-1; no clear D. V gave up 8 bases and J gave up 3 bases, with 7 bases separating them. Germline CDR1 is SNHLY and CDR2 is FYNNEI. The CDR3 length is 11 residues. The chain's CDR3 is CASSYDTEAFF. The DNA for the CDR3 is TGTGCCAGCTCCTACGACACTGAAGCTTTCTTT.

The table lists this clonotype with a few counts. The J gene is TRBJ1-1, the V gene TRBV3-1, with unresolved D. This CDR3 has 13 amino acids. The germline V gene encodes CDR1 LGHDT and CDR2 YNNKEL (reference sequence). The V end was cut by 4 bases, the J end by 1 base, with 7 bases between. CDR3 amino acids: CASSRLSNTEAFF. CDR3 bases: TGTGCCAGCAGCCGATTATCGAACACTGAAGCTTTCTTT.

CDR3 DNA: TGTGCCGCCAGGACAGGGAACAATGAGCAGTTCTTC. This gives the protein CAARTGNNEQFF. The gene calls are TRBV10-3 and TRBJ2-1; 8 bases agree with TRBD1. Germline V gene lookup returns CDR1 ENHRY and CDR2 SYGVKD. This CDR3 is 12 amino acids long. After removal of 11 bases from V and 5 bases from J, the junction contained 5 bases not matched to a gene.

This clonotype was found many times. This sequence joins TRBV5-1 and TRBJ2-3, with 9 positions matching TRBD1. The CDR3 is 12 amino acids. J lost 9 bases, V lost 6 bases, and 5 bases had no gene match. The germline V gene has CDR1 SGHRS and CDR2 YFSETQ. DNA for the CDR3: TGCGCCAGCAACCCGGGACAGGGCACGCAGTATTTT. It is translated as CASNPGQGTQYF.

V usage is TRBV12-3 or TRBV12-4 and J usage is TRBJ1-1; D is unclear. V was clipped by 5 bases and J by 0 bases, with 10 bases between them. CDR3 size: 14 residues. The CDR3 coding sequence is TGTGCCAGCAGTGTGACACAGATGAACACTGAAGCTTTCTTT. Translation gives CASSVTQMNTEAFF.

This clonotype was observed many times. The rearrangement joins TRBV18 to TRBJ2-1, with 10 positions matching TRBD2. J lost 7 bases, V lost 1 base, and 4 bases had no gene match. Germline-derived CDR1 and CDR2 are KGHSH and LQKENI. The CDR3 is 15 residues long. DNA for the CDR3: TGTGCCAGCTCACCACTGCCAGCGGGGGGGAATGAGCAGTTCTTC. It codes for CASSPLPAGGNEQFF. Variable domain in full (rest from reference TRBV18 and TRBJ2-1): NAGVMQNPRHLVRRRGQEARLRCSPMKGHSHVYWYRQLPEEGLKFMVYLQKENIIDESGMPKERFSAEFPKEGPSILRIQQVVRGDSAAYFCASSPLPAGGNEQFFGPGTRLTVL.

A few counts support this clonotype. The gene calls are TRBV11-2 and TRBJ1-1; D gene unclear. This CDR3 has 14 residues. Trimming shortened V by 3 bases and J by 2 bases, and 10 bases separated the two germline ends. CDR1 and CDR2 (germline): SGHAT, FQNNGV. The CDR3 loop reads CASSFSQTNTEAFF. The CDR3 DNA reads TGTGCCAGCAGCTTTAGTCAGACCAACACTGAAGCTTTCTTT.

A few counts support this clonotype. The chain uses TRBV6-2 or TRBV6-3 and TRBJ1-1; tentative D call: TRBD1 (5 bases). The CDR3 has 14 residues. Deletions cut 6 bases from V and 3 bases from J, with 14 bases between. Germline assignment: CDR1 MNHEY and CDR2 SVGEGT. The CDR3 sequence: CASSPRDAYTEAFF. DNA of the CDR3: TGTGCCAGCAGCCCCAGGGACGCCTACACTGAAGCTTTCTTT.

This clonotype came up a few times. This sequence joins TRBV12-3 or TRBV12-4 and TRBJ1-1, with TRBD1 matching 8 bases. This CDR3 spans 14 amino acids. The junction had 4 bases not matched to a gene; V was cut back by 6 bases and J by 1 base. The CDR3 nucleotides read TGTGCCAGCAGCCCAACAGGGGGGAACACTGAAGCTTTCTTT. Protein product: CASSPTGGNTEAFF.

This clonotype was recorded at least ten times. The chain employs TRBV7-2 and TRBJ2-7, with 8 nucleotides matching TRBD2. Germline V gives CDR1 SGHTA, CDR2 FQGNSA. The CDR3 length is 15 residues. V lost 4 bases, J lost 0 bases, and 5 bases stayed unmatched. The CDR3, as DNA: TGTGCCAGCAGCTCCCGCGGGGGGCACTCCTACGAGCAGTACGTC. Amino acids: CASSSRGGHSYEQYV.

This clonotype was detected only a few times. V is TRBV7-2 and J is TRBJ1-6; 7 bases map to TRBD1. Germline-derived CDR1 and CDR2 are SGHTA and FQGNSA. The CDR3 contains 13 residues. J lost 17 bases, V lost 3 bases, and 10 bases had no gene match. The CDR3 region is CASSFTPGTDIHF. CDR3 DNA: TGTGCCAGCAGCTTTACCCCCGGGACAGATATCCACTTT. Filled out from reference TRBV7-2 and TRBJ1-6, the complete variable domain reads GAGVSQSPSNKVTEKGKDVELRCDPISGHTALYWYRQSLGQGLEFLIYFQGNSAPDKSGLPSDRFSAERTGGSVSTLTIQRTQQEDSAVYLCASSFTPGTDIHFGNGTRLTVT.